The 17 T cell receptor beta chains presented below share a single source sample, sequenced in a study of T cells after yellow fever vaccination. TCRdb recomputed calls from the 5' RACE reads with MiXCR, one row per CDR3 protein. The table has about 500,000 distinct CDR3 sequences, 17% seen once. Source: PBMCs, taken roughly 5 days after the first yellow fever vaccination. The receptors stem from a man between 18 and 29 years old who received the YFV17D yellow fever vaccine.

The CDR3 sequence: CAISESTGQPDTQYF. As DNA, the CDR3 is TGTGCCATCAGTGAGTCAACCGGACAGCCGGATACGCAGTATTTT. The gene calls are TRBV10-3 and TRBJ2-3; D may be TRBD1 (6 bases). Between the trimmed V and J ends, which lost 0 bases and 6 bases, there was a span of 13 bases. The V gene's germline CDR1 is ENHRY and CDR2 SYGVKD. The CDR3 has 15 residues.

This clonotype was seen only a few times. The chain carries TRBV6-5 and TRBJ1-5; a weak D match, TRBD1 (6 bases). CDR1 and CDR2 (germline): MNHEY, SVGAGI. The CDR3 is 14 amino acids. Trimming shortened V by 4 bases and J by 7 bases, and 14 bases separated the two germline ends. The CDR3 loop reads CASSFSGGRQPQHF. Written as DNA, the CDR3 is TGTGCCAGCAGTTTCTCCGGGGGGCGGCAGCCCCAGCATTTT.

The DNA for the CDR3 is TGTGCCAGCAGTTTAGAGGACAGGGTGGGGGCCAACGTCCTGACTTTC. This encodes CASSLEDRVGANVLTF. The chain couples TRBV12-3 or TRBV12-4 to TRBJ2-6, with 8 nucleotides matching TRBD1. V gave up 1 base and J gave up 4 bases; unmatched junction bases: 3. This CDR3 comprises 16 residues.

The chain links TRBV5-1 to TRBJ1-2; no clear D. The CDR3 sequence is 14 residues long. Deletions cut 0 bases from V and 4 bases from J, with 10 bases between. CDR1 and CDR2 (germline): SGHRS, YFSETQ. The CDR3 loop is CASSLDGIGYGYTF. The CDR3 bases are TGCGCCAGCAGCTTGGACGGGATCGGCTATGGCTACACCTTC.

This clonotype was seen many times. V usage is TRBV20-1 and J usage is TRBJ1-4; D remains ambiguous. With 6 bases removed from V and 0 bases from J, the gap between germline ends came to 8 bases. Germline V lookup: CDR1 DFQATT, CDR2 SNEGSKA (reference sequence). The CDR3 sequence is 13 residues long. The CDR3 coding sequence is TGCAGTGCACCGGCAACAACTAATGAAAAACTGTTTTTT. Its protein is CSAPATTNEKLFF.

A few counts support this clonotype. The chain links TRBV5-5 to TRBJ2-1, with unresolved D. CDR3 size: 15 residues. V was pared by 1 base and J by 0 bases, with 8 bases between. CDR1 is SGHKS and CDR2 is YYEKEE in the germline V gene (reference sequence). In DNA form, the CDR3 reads TGTGCCAGCAGCTTGTTAGTGGGCTCCTACAATGAGCAGTTCTTC. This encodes CASSLLVGSYNEQFF.

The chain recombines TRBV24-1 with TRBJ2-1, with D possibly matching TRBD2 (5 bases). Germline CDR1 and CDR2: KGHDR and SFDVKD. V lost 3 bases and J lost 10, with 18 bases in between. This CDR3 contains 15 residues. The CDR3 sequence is CATSDKIRELGEQFF. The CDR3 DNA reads TGTGCCACCAGTGATAAGATTAGGGAGCTTGGCGAGCAGTTCTTC.

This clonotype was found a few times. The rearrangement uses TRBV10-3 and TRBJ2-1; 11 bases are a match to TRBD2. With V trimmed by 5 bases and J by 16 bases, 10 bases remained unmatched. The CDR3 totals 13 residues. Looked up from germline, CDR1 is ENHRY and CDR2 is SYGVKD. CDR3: CAISPTTSGGRFF. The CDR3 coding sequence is TGTGCCATCAGTCCGACCACTAGCGGGGGTAGATTCTTC.

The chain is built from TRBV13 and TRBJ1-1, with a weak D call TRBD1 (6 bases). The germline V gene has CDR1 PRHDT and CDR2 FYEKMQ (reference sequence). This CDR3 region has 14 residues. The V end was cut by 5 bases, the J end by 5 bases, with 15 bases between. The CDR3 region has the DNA TGTGCCAGCAGCCCGGGGGGCGCATCAACTGAAGCTTTCTTT. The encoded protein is CASSPGGASTEAFF.

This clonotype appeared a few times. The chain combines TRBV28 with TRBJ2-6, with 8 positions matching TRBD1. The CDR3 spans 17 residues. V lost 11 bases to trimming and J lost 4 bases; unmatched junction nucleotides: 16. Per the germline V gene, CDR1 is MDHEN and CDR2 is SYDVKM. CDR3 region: CAGSGTGSPLGANVLTF. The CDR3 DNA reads TGTGCCGGGTCCGGGACAGGCTCCCCTCTGGGGGCCAACGTCCTGACTTTC.

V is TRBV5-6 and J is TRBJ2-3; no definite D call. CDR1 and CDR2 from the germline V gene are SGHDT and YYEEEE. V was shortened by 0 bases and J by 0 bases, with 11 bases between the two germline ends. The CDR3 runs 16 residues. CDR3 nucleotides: TGTGCCAGCAGCTTGGGAGGACGCCGAAGCACAGATACGCAGTATTTT. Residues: CASSLGGRRSTDTQYF.

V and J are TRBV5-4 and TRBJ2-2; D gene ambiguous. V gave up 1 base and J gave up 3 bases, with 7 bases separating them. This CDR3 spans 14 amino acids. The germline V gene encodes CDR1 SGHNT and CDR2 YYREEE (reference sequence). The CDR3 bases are TGTGCCAGCAGCTTGTCGCGCGACACCGGGGAGCTGTTTTTT. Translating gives CASSLSRDTGELFF.

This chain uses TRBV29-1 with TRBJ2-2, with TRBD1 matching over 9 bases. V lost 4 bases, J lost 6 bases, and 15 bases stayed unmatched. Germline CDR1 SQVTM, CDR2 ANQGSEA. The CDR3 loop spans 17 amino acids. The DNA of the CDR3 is TGCAGCGTTGCCGGGACAGGGATTGGAGGGGAGCCCGGGGAGCTGTTTTTT. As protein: CSVAGTGIGGEPGELFF.

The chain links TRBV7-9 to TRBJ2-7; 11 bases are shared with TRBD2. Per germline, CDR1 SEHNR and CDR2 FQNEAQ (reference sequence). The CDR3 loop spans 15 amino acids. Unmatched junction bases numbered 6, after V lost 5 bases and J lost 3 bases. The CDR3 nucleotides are TGTGCCAGCAGCCTTACTAGCGGGGGTTTCTACGAGCAGTACGTC. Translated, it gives CASSLTSGGFYEQYV.

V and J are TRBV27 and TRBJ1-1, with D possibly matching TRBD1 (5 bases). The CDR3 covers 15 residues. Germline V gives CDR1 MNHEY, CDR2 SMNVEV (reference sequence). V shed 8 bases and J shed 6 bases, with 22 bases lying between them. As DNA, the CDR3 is TGTGCCAGCCACCCGCCGGGGGGAGTTTGGGCTGAAGCTTTCTTT. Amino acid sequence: CASHPPGGVWAEAFF.

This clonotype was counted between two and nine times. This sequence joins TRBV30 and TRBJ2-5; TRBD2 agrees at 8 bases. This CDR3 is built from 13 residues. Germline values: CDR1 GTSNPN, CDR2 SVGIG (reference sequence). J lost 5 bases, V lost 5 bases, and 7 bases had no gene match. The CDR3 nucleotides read TGTGCCTGGGAAGGACTAGCCGGGGAGACCCAGTACTTC. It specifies CAWEGLAGETQYF.

The CDR3 coding sequence is TGTGCCAGCACCCCGGCGGCTAGCGGCACAGATACGCAGTATTTT. It specifies CASTPAASGTDTQYF. The genes are TRBV12-3 or TRBV12-4 and TRBJ2-3; tentative D call: TRBD2 (6 bases). CDR3 length equals 15 residues. V lost 7 bases to trimming and J lost 1 base, with 15 bases between them.